The sequence of this T cell receptor beta chain was determined in a study of T cell repertoires in cytomegalovirus infection. Study information: Newly reported HLA-C-restricted and thoroughly characterized HLA-B-restricted CMV epitopes were employed. An indication of both CMV infection and matching HLA type came from public TCR beta signatures. Study-wide results and caveats: Carriers of CMV plus the relevant HLA were identified by cumulative public TCR beta family frequency. In two of eight donors, the top clonotype was HLA-C-restricted CMV-specific.

About this clonotype: Antigen unknown.

The CDR3 is 18 amino acids. V trimming: 7 bases; J trimming: 3 bases; junction bases outside the gene matches: 18. CDR1 is MNHEY, CDR2 SVGEGT, per germline. TCRdb independently ran MiXCR on the reads; one entry per CDR3 protein. The sample contains some 900,000 distinct CDR3 sequences, about 33% of which appear only once. This TCR was recovered from a human donor in good health (CMV status not recorded). Some clones in this sample may be carry-over from other donors' samples. The source was cultured CD8+ T cells from PBMCs, collected from culture after CMV antigen stimulation. V gene TRBV6-2 or TRBV6-3 combines with J gene TRBJ2-1; 7 bases are a match to TRBD2. The CDR3 sequence is CASKEVAGNRRFYNEQFF. The CDR3 DNA sequence: TGTGCCAGCAAAGAGGTAGCGGGCAATCGTAGGTTCTACAATGAGCAGTTCTTC.